The 21 T cell receptor beta chains reported below all come from one sample, sequenced in a study of T cell responses to AZD1222 COVID-19 vaccine. The protocol was immunoSEQ multiplex PCR, while the TCRdb copy is restricted to in-frame clones and leaves out a portion. The sample carries some 190,000 clones, about 94% recorded once. This sample comprised peripheral blood, obtained 28 days after the second dose of the MenACWY control vaccine. The origin of the receptors is an adult who received the MenACWY meningococcal vaccine as a control.

The V gene is TRBV11-3, the J gene TRBJ1-1, with unresolved D. CDR1 and CDR2 from the germline V gene are SGHNT and YENEEA. There are 13 residues in the CDR3. V lost 1 base, J lost 0 bases, and 3 bases lay in between. CDR3 in amino acids: CASSLGLNTEAFF. The CDR3 bases are TGTGCCAGCAGCTTAGGCCTGAACACTGAAGCTTTCTTT. The variable domain in full, with the rest retrieved from reference TRBV11-3 and TRBJ1-1, is EAGVVQSPRYKIIEKKQPVAFWCNPISGHNTLYWYLQNLGQGPELLIRYENEEAVDDSQLPKDRFSAERLKGVDSTLKIQPAELGDSAVYLCASSLGLNTEAFFGQGTRLTVV.

The chain recombines TRBV7-8 with TRBJ2-1; the D is unclear. CDR3 length: 16 residues. Trimming left V 2 bases short and J 2 bases short, with 13 bases between. CDR1 is SGHVS and CDR2 is FQNEAQ in the germline V gene. CDR3 coding DNA: TGTGCCAGCAGCTTACCTACCAACCGGGCCTACAATGAGCAGTTCTTC. It specifies CASSLPTNRAYNEQFF.

CDR3 in amino acids: CASRLDRGTDTQYF. The CDR3 nucleotides read TGTGCCAGCAGGTTAGACAGGGGCACAGATACGCAGTATTTT. The V call is TRBV27, the J call TRBJ2-3, with TRBD1 identical over 7 bases. The CDR3 consists of 14 residues. J gave up 1 base and V 6 bases, and 4 bases lay outside the gene matches. From germline, CDR1 is MNHEY and CDR2 SMNVEV (reference sequence).

The rearrangement links TRBV6-6 to TRBJ2-7; D perhaps matches TRBD1 (5 bases). The CDR3 runs to 12 residues. V was cut by 5 bases and J by 1 base, with 6 bases left in between. CDR1 MNHNY and CDR2 SVGAGI come from the germline V gene (reference sequence). CDR3 bases: TGTGCCAGCAGTGACAGATCCTACGAGCAGTACTTC. Translation: CASSDRSYEQYF.

The V and J genes are TRBV19 and TRBJ2-7; D is perhaps TRBD1 (5 bases). This CDR3 is 17 amino acids long. V lost 1 base and J lost 3, with 19 bases in between. Germline V gives CDR1 LNHDA, CDR2 SQIVND (reference sequence). The CDR3: CASSIGPTGTGYYEQYF. CDR3 bases: TGTGCCAGTAGTATAGGCCCTACAGGAACTGGCTACTACGAGCAGTACTTC.

The V gene is TRBV7-2, the J gene TRBJ2-1; 9 nucleotides match TRBD2. The V gene end was trimmed by 2 bases and the J gene end by 0 bases; junction bases not matched to a gene: 2. The V gene's germline CDR1 is SGHTA and CDR2 FQGNSA. This CDR3 has 16 amino acids. The CDR3 sequence is CASSLRLAVSYNEQFF. CDR3 in DNA: TGTGCCAGCAGCTTAAGACTAGCGGTCTCCTACAATGAGCAGTTCTTC.

Comment on this clone: This CDR3 is also generated by other DNA sequences in the sample. The genes are TRBV2 and TRBJ1-1; 8 bases map to TRBD1. The CDR3 spans 13 residues. CDR1 SNHLY and CDR2 FYNNEI come from the germline V gene. J lost 4 bases, V lost 6 bases, and 4 bases had no gene match. CDR3: CASSGQGSTEAFF. CDR3 nucleotides: TGTGCCAGCAGCGGACAGGGCAGCACTGAAGCTTTCTTT. The full variable domain, completed using reference TRBV2 and TRBJ1-1, is EPEVTQTPSHQVTQMGQEVILRCVPISNHLYFYWYRQILGQKVEFLVSFYNNEISEKSEIFDDQFSVERPDGSNFTLKIRSTKLEDSAMYFCASSGQGSTEAFFGQGTRLTVV.

The rearrangement uses TRBV18 and TRBJ2-5; TRBD1 aligns across 11 bases. The CDR3 length is 16 residues. CDR1 KGHSH and CDR2 LQKENI come from the germline V gene. Trimming removed 3 bases from V and 5 bases from J; junction bases left unmatched: 8. The CDR3 DNA reads TGTGCCAGCTCACCGCGGACAGGGGGCGGGGTGGAGACCCAGTACTTC. Its protein product is CASSPRTGGGVETQYF.

The CDR3 is CASSAGGEGDYTF. DNA of the CDR3: TGTGCCAGCTCGGCGGGGGGCGAAGGGGACTACACCTTC. This chain links TRBV7-3 with TRBJ1-2; D may be TRBD1 (6 bases). The CDR3 has 13 amino acids. V lost 8 bases to trimming and J lost 10 bases, with 20 bases between them. Germline CDR1 SGHTA, CDR2 FQGTGA.

The CDR3 spells CASMGGNTEAFF. The CDR3 coding sequence is TGTGCCAGTATGGGGGGGAACACTGAAGCTTTCTTT. The chain recombines TRBV19 with TRBJ1-1; TRBD1 is a possible D gene (5 bases). Trimming cost V 7 bases and J 1 base, with 7 bases left between them. The CDR3 totals 12 residues. CDR1 LNHDA and CDR2 SQIVND come from the germline V gene (reference sequence).

The chain links TRBV24-1 to TRBJ2-1; the match to TRBD2 covers 8 bases. Germline V CDR1 and CDR2: KGHDR, SFDVKD. CDR3 length: 14 residues. Losses at the gene ends were 4 bases for V and 9 bases for J; bases not matched to a gene: 7. In nucleotides, the CDR3 is TGTGCCACCAGTGAGTCCTTCGCGGGGGGTGAGCAGTTCTTC. It yields the protein CATSESFAGGEQFF.

A single count supports this clone. The V gene is TRBV4-1, the J gene TRBJ2-7, with D perhaps TRBD1 or TRBD2 (5 bases each). CDR1 is MGHRA, CDR2 YSYEKL, per germline. The CDR3 loop spans 15 amino acids. Trimming cost V 1 base and J 5 bases, with 15 bases left between them. DNA for the CDR3: TGCGCCAGCAGCCAAGGGGGGAGTAGGAGTAACGAGCAGTACTTC. It specifies CASSQGGSRSNEQYF.

The chain joins TRBV4-2 to TRBJ1-5; D may be TRBD1 (5 bases). V gave up 0 bases and J gave up 6 bases, with 9 bases separating them. The CDR3 covers 14 residues. Germline-derived CDR1 and CDR2 are LGHNA and YNFKEQ. This CDR3 reads CASSQDREGQPQHF. As DNA, the CDR3 is TGTGCCAGCAGCCAAGACAGGGAGGGTCAGCCCCAGCATTTT.

This chain connects TRBV7-3 to TRBJ1-1, with unresolved D. Germline V CDR1 and CDR2: SGHTA, FQGTGA. The germline V and J ends were trimmed by 5 bases and 1 base, with 17 bases remaining between them. There are 16 residues in the CDR3. The CDR3 loop is CASSRLTRVGNTEAFF. CDR3 in DNA: TGTGCCAGCAGCCGACTTACAAGGGTCGGGAACACTGAAGCTTTCTTT.

The chain carries TRBV5-1 and TRBJ1-3; D might be TRBD1 (5 bases). CDR3 length: 18 amino acids. Trimming pared 0 bases from V and 0 bases from J, leaving 16 bases between. The germline gives CDR1 SGHRS, CDR2 YFSETQ. The chain's CDR3 is CASSLARTPGSSGNTIYF. The CDR3 DNA reads as TGCGCCAGCAGCTTGGCCAGAACCCCAGGGAGCTCTGGAAACACCATATATTTT.

V gene TRBV7-8 combines with J gene TRBJ1-2, with 7 bases that match TRBD1. There are 14 residues in the CDR3. Per the germline V gene, CDR1 is SGHVS and CDR2 is FQNEAQ. V lost 5 bases and J lost 5; bases outside the gene matches: 8. The CDR3 DNA reads as TGTGCCAGCAGCCCACAGGGGACGGGGTATGGCTACACCTTC. Residues: CASSPQGTGYGYTF.

In regard to this clone: Within the sample, other DNA sequences also encode this same CDR3. The V gene is TRBV11-3, the J gene TRBJ2-7; D might be TRBD2 (6 bases). CDR3 length: 12 residues. Germline lookup yields CDR1 SGHNT and CDR2 YENEEA. Trimming took 1 base from V and 6 from J, leaving 7 bases between them. CDR3 bases: TGTGCCAGCAGCTTAGTGGGGGGCGAGCAGTACTTC. It yields the protein CASSLVGGEQYF.

V and J are TRBV2 and TRBJ1-1; D is perhaps TRBD1 (5 bases). V lost 3 bases and J lost 11, with 7 bases in between. The germline V gene has CDR1 SNHLY and CDR2 FYNNEI. The CDR3 contains 10 residues. In nucleotides, the CDR3 is TGTGCCAGCAGTGACAGGGACGCTTTCTTT. This encodes CASSDRDAFF.

The chain combines TRBV29-1 with TRBJ2-3; the D gene is possibly TRBD1 (5 bases). CDR1 is SQVTM and CDR2 is ANQGSEA in the germline V gene. Trimming pared 5 bases from V and 2 bases from J, leaving 11 bases between. This CDR3 spans 13 amino acids. CDR3: CSVKGQNTDTQYF. The CDR3 DNA sequence: TGCAGCGTTAAAGGACAAAACACAGATACGCAGTATTTT.

This chain links TRBV9 with TRBJ2-3, with 7 bases identical to TRBD2. V lost 3 bases and J lost 3; bases outside the gene matches: 7. The CDR3 covers 15 residues. The germline gives CDR1 SGDLS, CDR2 YYNGEE. CDR3 bases: TGTGCCAGCAGCGCGGAGGGAGGGAGGACAGATACGCAGTATTTT. Translating it yields CASSAEGGRTDTQYF.

V usage is TRBV6-5 and J usage is TRBJ1-2; D is undetermined. Trimming took 7 bases from V and 1 from J, leaving 13 bases between them. This CDR3 is 14 amino acids long. The V gene's germline CDR1 is MNHEY and CDR2 SVGAGI. The CDR3 DNA follows: TGTGCCAGCACCCGAGGGAACAATAACTATGGCTACACCTTC. Translating it yields CASTRGNNNYGYTF.